The 4 T cell receptor beta chains below come from one sample, sequenced in a study of post-analysis software for immune sequencing data. Study results and limitations: In patients, TRBV5-6, TRBV5-1 and TRBV20-1 belonged to five or six TRBV segments found more frequently than in controls.

Their cognate antigens are unknown. TCR beta libraries were prepared from cDNA with unique molecular identifiers. TCRdb ran MiXCR on the PCR reads and lists one entry per CDR3 protein. This sample has approximately 360,000 distinct CDR3 sequences, with 30% to 45% found just once. The specimen sequenced was blood. These TCRs come from a girl aged 5-17 years with multiple sclerosis.

This chain uses TRBV6-1 with TRBJ1-5; TRBD1 aligns across 12 bases. Germline V gene lookup returns CDR1 MNHNS and CDR2 SASEGT. The CDR3 totals 17 residues. V trimming: 5 bases; J trimming: 5 bases; junction bases outside the gene matches: 10. This chain's CDR3 is CASSPKGTGGSHQPQHF. The CDR3, as DNA: TGTGCCAGCAGTCCAAAAGGGACAGGGGGCTCCCATCAGCCCCAGCATTTT.

The V and J genes are TRBV20-1 and TRBJ2-3; 12 bases align to TRBD2. In germline, CDR1 is DFQATT, CDR2 SNEGSKA (reference sequence). CDR3 length equals 15 residues. Trimming took 3 bases from V and 6 from J; bases not matched to a gene: 7. DNA of the CDR3: TGCAGTGCTAGTGACCTAGCGGGGGGGAAGGATACGCAGTATTTT. Its protein is CSASDLAGGKDTQYF.

V usage is TRBV7-9 and J usage is TRBJ1-1; D is perhaps TRBD1 (6 bases). Germline CDR1 SEHNR, CDR2 FQNEAQ (reference sequence). This CDR3 contains 16 residues. V was trimmed by 5 bases and J by 1 base, leaving 17 bases between them. The CDR3 sequence: CASSTTDRPANTEAFF. DNA of the CDR3: TGTGCCAGCAGCACAACAGACAGGCCAGCGAACACTGAAGCTTTCTTT.

This sequence joins TRBV11-2 and TRBJ2-1; the D is unclear. Trimming took 7 bases from V and 0 from J, leaving 13 bases between them. CDR1 is SGHAT, CDR2 FQNNGV, per germline. The CDR3 runs 15 residues. The CDR3 protein is CASMINYPSYNEQFF. For the CDR3, the DNA is TGTGCCAGCATGATAAACTATCCCTCCTACAATGAGCAGTTCTTC.